The T cell receptor (beta chain) under discussion was sequenced for a study of blood T cell repertoires in COVID-19. Study in general: COVID-19 samples collected from the United States, Italy and Spain covered acute and convalescent phases. From T cells, B-cell-depleted T cells, or PBMCs came the material, which was cDNA or gDNA.

Per the authors' pipeline: Estimation of nucleated cell counts was performed using reference gene primer amplification. TCRdb keeps only in-frame clones here, not all; method: immunoSEQ multiplex PCR. V and J calls and clone size are given by that table; D and trimming were obtained from the DNA. The table includes around 150,000 clones, over 75% detected once. The V gene lost 8 bases and the J gene lost 4 bases, with 12 bases spanning the gap. The germline V gene encodes CDR1 SGHRS and CDR2 YFSETQ. CDR3 size: 13 residues. The specimen was peripheral blood. The genes are TRBV5-1 and TRBJ2-2; weak D call: TRBD2 (5 bases). This TCR was sampled from a woman between 50 and 59 years old with acute or convalescent COVID-19. The CDR3 sequence is CASGVGATGELFF. The CDR3 coding sequence is TGCGCCAGTGGCGTGGGAGCCACCGGGGAGCTGTTTTTT. Drawing the rest from reference TRBV5-1 and TRBJ2-2, the complete variable domain is KAGVTQTPRYLIKTRGQQVTLSCSPISGHRSVSWYQQTPGQGLQFLFEYFSETQRNKGNFPGRFSGRQFSNSRSEMNVSTLELGDSALYLCASGVGATGELFFGEGSRLTVL.